These 10 T cell receptor beta chains originate from one sample sequenced in a study of blood T cell repertoires in COVID-19. Some clones are missing from TCRdb's copy, which holds only in-frame ones; the method was immunoSEQ multiplex PCR. The profile covers over 400,000 clones, with roughly 85% appearing a single time and 3% to 4% taken by the ten largest. Sequenced sample: peripheral blood. These receptors came from a human donor in a cohort sampled during active COVID-19.

Concerning this clone: Other DNA sequences of this sample code for an identical CDR3. The chain joins TRBV18 to TRBJ2-7; TRBD2 aligns across 7 bases. Per germline, CDR1 KGHSH and CDR2 LQKENI. The CDR3 loop spans 13 amino acids. V trimming: 6 bases; J trimming: 4 bases; junction bases outside the gene matches: 6. The CDR3 region is CASSPTGGYEQYF. The DNA for the CDR3 is TGTGCCAGCTCCCCGACGGGAGGATACGAGCAGTACTTC.

The chain recombines TRBV18 with TRBJ1-5, with D perhaps matching TRBD1 (5 bases). V lost 3 bases to trimming and J lost 6 bases, with 15 bases between them. The CDR3 has 15 residues. CDR1 is KGHSH and CDR2 is LQKENI in the germline V gene. The CDR3 sequence: CASSPDPAGFQPQHF. CDR3 sequence (DNA): TGTGCCAGCTCACCGGATCCTGCAGGGTTTCAGCCCCAGCATTTT.

The chain has TRBV6-5 and TRBJ1-4; perhaps TRBD1 as D (6 bases). In germline, CDR1 is MNHEY, CDR2 SVGAGI. V lost 9 bases, J lost 9 bases, and 17 bases lay in between. This CDR3 is 13 amino acids long. CDR3 nucleotides: TGTGCCAGTTCAACAGGGTGGGATAAAAAACTGTTTTTT. Residues: CASSTGWDKKLFF.

V usage is TRBV18 and J usage is TRBJ1-4; D gene unclear. CDR1 and CDR2 (germline): KGHSH, LQKENI. Trimming took 2 bases from V and 5 from J, leaving 9 bases between them. The CDR3 has 14 residues. CDR3 nucleotides: TGTGCCAGCTCACCAACGGCGGGGAATGAAAAACTGTTTTTT. It codes for CASSPTAGNEKLFF.

This clone was counted once. This chain uses TRBV7-2 with TRBJ1-5, with a tentative D call TRBD1 (6 bases). From germline, CDR1 is SGHTA and CDR2 FQGNSA. Trimming removed 3 bases at V and 4 bases at J, with 10 bases between. This CDR3 region has 14 residues. The chain's CDR3 is CASSFTGLNQPQHF. Here the CDR3 DNA reads TGTGCCAGCAGCTTTACAGGGTTGAATCAGCCCCAGCATTTT.

CDR3 bases: TGCAGTGCTAGAGTTGAGGGTGAGCAGTTCTTC. Amino acids: CSARVEGEQFF. The chain links TRBV20-1 to TRBJ2-1; tentative D call: TRBD2 (5 bases). Trimming removed 1 base at V and 9 bases at J, with 7 bases between. The CDR3 length is 11 residues. Germline V gene lookup returns CDR1 DFQATT and CDR2 SNEGSKA (reference sequence).

The chain employs TRBV7-2 and TRBJ2-1; TRBD2 matches at 11 bases. The CDR3 covers 16 residues. With 3 bases clipped from V and 6 bases from J, the junction kept 7 bases outside the gene matches. The germline V gene encodes CDR1 SGHTA and CDR2 FQGNSA. In DNA, the CDR3 is TGTGCCAGCAGCTTTCTAGCGGGAGGTGCGGGCAATGAGCAGTTCTTC. Its translation: CASSFLAGGAGNEQFF.

The chain links TRBV7-3 to TRBJ2-7, with TRBD1 as a possible D gene (5 bases). V was trimmed by 5 bases and J by 5 bases, leaving 10 bases between them. This CDR3 spans 12 amino acids. From germline, CDR1 is SGHTA and CDR2 FQGTGA. The CDR3 region has the DNA TGTGCCAGCAGCCTAGTAGGGGACGAGCAGTACTTC. Encoded protein: CASSLVGDEQYF.

The genes are TRBV5-1 and TRBJ2-3; the D gene is possibly TRBD2 (6 bases). Germline loops: CDR1 SGHRS, CDR2 YFSETQ. The V end was cut by 0 bases, the J end by 0 bases, with 11 bases between. The CDR3 covers 16 residues. CDR3 amino acids: CASSLEAGTSTDTQYF. The CDR3 DNA reads TGCGCCAGCAGCTTGGAGGCGGGGACTAGCACAGATACGCAGTATTTT. Supplemented by reference TRBV5-1 and TRBJ2-3, the full variable domain reads KAGVTQTPRYLIKTRGQQVTLSCSPISGHRSVSWYQQTPGQGLQFLFEYFSETQRNKGNFPGRFSGRQFSNSRSEMNVSTLELGDSALYLCASSLEAGTSTDTQYFGPGTRLTVL.

The rearrangement uses TRBV7-9 and TRBJ2-1, with TRBD1 matching over 9 bases. CDR3 size: 16 residues. V was clipped by 5 bases and J by 1 base; unmatched bases: 6. Germline V gene data show CDR1 as SEHNR and CDR2 as FQNEAQ (reference sequence). As DNA, the CDR3 is TGTGCCAGCAGCCCGATGGACAGGGGATCCTACAATGAGCAGTTCTTC. This encodes CASSPMDRGSYNEQFF. The entire variable domain, with the rest obtained from reference TRBV7-9 and TRBJ2-1, is as follows: DTGVSQNPRHKITKRGQNVTFRCDPISEHNRLYWYRQTLGQGPEFLTYFQNEAQLEKSRLLSDRFSAERPKGSFSTLEIQRTEQGDSAMYLCASSPMDRGSYNEQFFGPGTRLTVL.